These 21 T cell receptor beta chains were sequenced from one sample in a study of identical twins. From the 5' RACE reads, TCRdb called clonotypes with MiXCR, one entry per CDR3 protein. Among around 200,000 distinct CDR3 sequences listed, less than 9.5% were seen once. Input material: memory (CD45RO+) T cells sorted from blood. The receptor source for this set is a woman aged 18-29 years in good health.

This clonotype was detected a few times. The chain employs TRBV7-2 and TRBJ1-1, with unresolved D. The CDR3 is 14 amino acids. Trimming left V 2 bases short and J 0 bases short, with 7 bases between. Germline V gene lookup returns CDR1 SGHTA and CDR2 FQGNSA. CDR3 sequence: CASSLYGLNTEAFF. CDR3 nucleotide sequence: TGTGCCAGCAGCTTATATGGGTTGAACACTGAAGCTTTCTTT.

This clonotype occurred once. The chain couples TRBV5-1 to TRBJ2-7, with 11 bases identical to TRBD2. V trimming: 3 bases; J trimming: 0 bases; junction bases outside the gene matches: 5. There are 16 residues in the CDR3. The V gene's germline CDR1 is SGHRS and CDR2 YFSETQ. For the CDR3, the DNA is TGCGCCAGCAGCTCGTTAGCGGGAGGGAGCTCCTACGAGCAGTACTTC. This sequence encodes CASSSLAGGSSYEQYF.

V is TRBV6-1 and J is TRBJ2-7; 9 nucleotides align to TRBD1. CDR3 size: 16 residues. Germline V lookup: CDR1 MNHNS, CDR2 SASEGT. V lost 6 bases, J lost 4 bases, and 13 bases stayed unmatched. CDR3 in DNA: TGTGCCAGCAGCCCCTCGGGGGGACAGGGTCCTTACGAGCAGTACTTC. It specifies CASSPSGGQGPYEQYF.

The CDR3 sequence: CASSYTSGSYNEQFF. In nucleotides, the CDR3 is TGTGCCAGCAGCTATACTAGCGGGAGCTACAATGAGCAGTTCTTC. The chain is built from TRBV9 and TRBJ2-1, with 11 bases that match TRBD2. Germline CDR1 is SGDLS and CDR2 is YYNGEE. V lost 4 bases and J lost 3; bases outside the gene matches: 3. The CDR3 loop spans 15 amino acids.

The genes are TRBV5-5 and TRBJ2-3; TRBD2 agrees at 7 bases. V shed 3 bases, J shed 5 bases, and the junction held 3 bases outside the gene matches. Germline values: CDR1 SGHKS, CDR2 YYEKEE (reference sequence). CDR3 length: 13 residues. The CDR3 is CASSSAGVDTQYF. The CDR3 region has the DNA TGTGCCAGCAGCTCTGCGGGGGTAGATACGCAGTATTTT. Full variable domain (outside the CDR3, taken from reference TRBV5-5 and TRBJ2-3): DAGVTQSPTHLIKTRGQQVTLRCSPISGHKSVSWYQQVLGQGPQFIFQYYEKEERGRGNFPDRFSARQFPNYSSELNVNALLLGDSALYLCASSSAGVDTQYFGPGTRLTVL.

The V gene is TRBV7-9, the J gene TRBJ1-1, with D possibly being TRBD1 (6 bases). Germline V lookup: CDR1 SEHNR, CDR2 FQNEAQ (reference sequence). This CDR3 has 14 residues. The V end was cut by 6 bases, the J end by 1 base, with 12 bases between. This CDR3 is CASRAGEGNTEAFF. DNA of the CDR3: TGTGCCAGCAGGGCAGGGGAAGGGAACACTGAAGCTTTCTTT.

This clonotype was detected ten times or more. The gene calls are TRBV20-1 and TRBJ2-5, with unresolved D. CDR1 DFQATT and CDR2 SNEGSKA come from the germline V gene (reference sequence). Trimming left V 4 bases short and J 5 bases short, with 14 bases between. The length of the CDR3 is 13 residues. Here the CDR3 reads CSAKFQQRETQYF. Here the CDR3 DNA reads TGCAGTGCTAAATTTCAACAGAGGGAGACCCAGTACTTC.

CDR3 nucleotides: TGCAGTGCTAGAGTAGGGTCCATTCAGTACTTC. Translating it yields CSARVGSIQYF. The genes are TRBV20-1 and TRBJ2-4; D unresolved. Deletions cut 1 base from V and 9 bases from J, with 7 bases between. This CDR3 has 11 amino acids. Germline V gene sequence: CDR1 DFQATT, CDR2 SNEGSKA (reference sequence).

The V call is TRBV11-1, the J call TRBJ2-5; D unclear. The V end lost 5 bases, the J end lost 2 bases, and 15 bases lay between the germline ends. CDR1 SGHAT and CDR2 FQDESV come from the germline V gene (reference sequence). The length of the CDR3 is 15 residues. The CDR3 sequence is CASSDPRTQQETQYF. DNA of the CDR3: TGTGCCAGCAGCGACCCCCGAACACAGCAAGAGACCCAGTACTTC.

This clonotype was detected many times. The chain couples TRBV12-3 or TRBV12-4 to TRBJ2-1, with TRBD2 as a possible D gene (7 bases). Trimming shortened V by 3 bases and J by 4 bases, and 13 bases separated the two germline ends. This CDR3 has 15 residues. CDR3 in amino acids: CASSFKGGGYNEQFF. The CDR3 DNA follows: TGTGCCAGCAGTTTTAAAGGGGGGGGTTACAATGAGCAGTTCTTC.

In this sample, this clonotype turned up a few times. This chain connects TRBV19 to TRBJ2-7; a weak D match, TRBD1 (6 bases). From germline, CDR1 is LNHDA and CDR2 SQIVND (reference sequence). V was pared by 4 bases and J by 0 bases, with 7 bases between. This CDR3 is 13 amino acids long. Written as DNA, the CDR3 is TGTGCCAGTAGTAGGGACAACTCCTACGAGCAGTACTTC. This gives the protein CASSRDNSYEQYF. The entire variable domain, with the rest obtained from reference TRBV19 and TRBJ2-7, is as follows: DGGITQSPKYLFRKEGQNVTLSCEQNLNHDAMYWYRQDPGQGLRLIYYSQIVNDFQKGDIAEGYSVSREKKESFPLTVTSAQKNPTAFYLCASSRDNSYEQYFGPGTRLTVT.

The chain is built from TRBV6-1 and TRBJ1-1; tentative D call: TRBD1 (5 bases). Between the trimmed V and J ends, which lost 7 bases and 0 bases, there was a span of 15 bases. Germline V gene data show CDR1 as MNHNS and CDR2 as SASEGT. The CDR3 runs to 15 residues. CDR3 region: CASTPHGTVNTEAFF. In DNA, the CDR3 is TGTGCCAGCACCCCACACGGGACGGTGAACACTGAAGCTTTCTTT.

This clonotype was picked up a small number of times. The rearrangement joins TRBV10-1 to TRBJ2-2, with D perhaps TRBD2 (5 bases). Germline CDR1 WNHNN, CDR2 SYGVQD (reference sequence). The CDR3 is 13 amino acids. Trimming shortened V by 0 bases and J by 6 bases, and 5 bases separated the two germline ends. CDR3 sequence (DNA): TGCGCCAGCAGTGAGTCGGAGGCCGGGGAGCTGTTTTTT. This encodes CASSESEAGELFF.

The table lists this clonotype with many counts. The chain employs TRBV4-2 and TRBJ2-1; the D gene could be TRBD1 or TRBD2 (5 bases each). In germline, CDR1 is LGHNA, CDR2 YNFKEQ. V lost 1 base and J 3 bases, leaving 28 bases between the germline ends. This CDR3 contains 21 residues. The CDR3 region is CASSQARSGRDPRYYYNEQFF. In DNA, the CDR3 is TGTGCCAGCAGCCAAGCCCGGTCGGGCCGGGACCCTCGCTACTACTACAATGAGCAGTTCTTC.

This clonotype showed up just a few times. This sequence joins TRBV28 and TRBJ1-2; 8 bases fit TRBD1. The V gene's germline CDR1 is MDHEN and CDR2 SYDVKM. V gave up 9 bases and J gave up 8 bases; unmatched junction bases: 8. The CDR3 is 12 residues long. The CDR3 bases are TGTGCCAGTGGGACAGGAATGGGCGGCTACACCTTC. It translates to CASGTGMGGYTF.

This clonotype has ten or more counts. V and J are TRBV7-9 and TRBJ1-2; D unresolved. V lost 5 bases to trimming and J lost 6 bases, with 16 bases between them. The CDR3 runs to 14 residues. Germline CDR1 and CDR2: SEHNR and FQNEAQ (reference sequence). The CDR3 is CASSPLGLRDGYTF. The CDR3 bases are TGTGCCAGCAGCCCTCTTGGGCTTCGCGATGGCTACACCTTC.

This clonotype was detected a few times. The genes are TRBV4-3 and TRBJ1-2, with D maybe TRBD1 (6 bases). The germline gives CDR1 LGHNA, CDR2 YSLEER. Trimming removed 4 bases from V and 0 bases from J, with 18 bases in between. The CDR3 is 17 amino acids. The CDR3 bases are TGCGCCAGCAGCCTTAGACTAGGGGGACTCTCTAACTATGGCTACACCTTC. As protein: CASSLRLGGLSNYGYTF.

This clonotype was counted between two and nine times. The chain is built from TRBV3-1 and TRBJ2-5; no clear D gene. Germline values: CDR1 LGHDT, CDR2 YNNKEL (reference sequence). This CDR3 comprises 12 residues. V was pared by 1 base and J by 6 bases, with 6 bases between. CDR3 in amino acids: CASSQVLQTQYF. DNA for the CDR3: TGTGCCAGCAGCCAAGTCCTGCAGACCCAGTACTTC.

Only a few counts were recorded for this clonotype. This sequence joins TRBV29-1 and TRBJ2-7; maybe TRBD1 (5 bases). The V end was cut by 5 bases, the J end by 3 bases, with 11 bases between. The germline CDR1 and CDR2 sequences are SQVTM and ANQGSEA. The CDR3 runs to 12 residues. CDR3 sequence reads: CSVLGHHYEQYF. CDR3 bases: TGCAGCGTTTTAGGACATCACTACGAGCAGTACTTC.

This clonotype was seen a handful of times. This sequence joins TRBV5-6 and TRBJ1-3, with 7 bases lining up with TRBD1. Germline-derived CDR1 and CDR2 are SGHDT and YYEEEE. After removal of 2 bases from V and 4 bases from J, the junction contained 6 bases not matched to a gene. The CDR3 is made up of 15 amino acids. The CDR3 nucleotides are TGTGCCAGCAGCTTAACAGGGGTTTCCGGAAACACCATATATTTT. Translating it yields CASSLTGVSGNTIYF.

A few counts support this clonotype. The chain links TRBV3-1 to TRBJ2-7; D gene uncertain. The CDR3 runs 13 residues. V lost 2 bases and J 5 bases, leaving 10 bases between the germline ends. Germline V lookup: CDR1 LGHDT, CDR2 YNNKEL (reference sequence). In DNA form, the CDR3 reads TGTGCCAGCAGCCAATGGTCTACCCACGAGCAGTACTTC. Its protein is CASSQWSTHEQYF.